The 21 T cell receptor beta chains presented below share a single source sample, sequenced in a study of cytomegalovirus exposure and HLA in healthy donors. The PCR used 60 Vbeta and 13 Jbeta primers. Repertoires were generated with immunoSEQ multiplex PCR, while TCRdb's copy carries only in-frame clones and drops some. The sample has 90,000 to 150,000 clones, more than 80% seen once; the top ten hold around 2%. Sequencing was performed on PBMCs. All receptors derive from a middle-aged man in good health and CMV-seronegative.

The chain couples TRBV5-4 to TRBJ1-1, with D possibly being TRBD1 (6 bases). Germline CDR1 reads SGHNT; CDR2 reads YYREEE (reference sequence). Deletions cut 6 bases from V and 6 bases from J, with 18 bases between. This CDR3 comprises 14 residues. The CDR3 protein is CASKGDGGLAEAFF. The CDR3 nucleotides are TGTGCCAGCAAGGGGGACGGGGGGTTGGCTGAAGCTTTCTTT.

CDR3 region: CASSEGGGQYQETQYF. DNA for the CDR3: TGTGCCAGCAGCGAAGGGGGGGGGCAGTACCAAGAGACCCAGTACTTC. This chain joins TRBV9 and TRBJ2-5; a possible D gene is TRBD2 (7 bases). The CDR3 has 16 amino acids. Germline V lookup: CDR1 SGDLS, CDR2 YYNGEE. V was trimmed by 3 bases and J by 0 bases, leaving 15 bases between them.

V usage is TRBV19 and J usage is TRBJ2-7, with D tentatively TRBD2 (7 bases). The CDR3 runs 14 residues. CDR1 and CDR2 from the germline V gene are LNHDA and SQIVND (reference sequence). Between the trimmed V and J ends, which lost 6 bases and 4 bases, there was a span of 16 bases. In DNA form, the CDR3 reads TGTGCCAGTAGCGCGGGGGCTGAACTTTACGAGCAGTACTTC. It is translated as CASSAGAELYEQYF.

The chain has TRBV7-2 and TRBJ2-1; 8 bases align to TRBD2. This CDR3 has 16 amino acids. Germline lookup yields CDR1 SGHTA and CDR2 FQGNSA. Trimming removed 4 bases from V and 4 bases from J; junction bases left unmatched: 9. The CDR3 here is CASSSVAGSSYNEQFF. CDR3 sequence (DNA): TGTGCCAGCAGCTCCGTAGCGGGGTCGTCTTACAATGAGCAGTTCTTC.

The chain employs TRBV9 and TRBJ2-1; 7 nucleotides line up with TRBD1. CDR3 length: 15 residues. Losses at the gene ends were 4 bases for V and 0 bases for J; bases not matched to a gene: 4. The germline gives CDR1 SGDLS, CDR2 YYNGEE. CDR3 sequence: CASSPTGSSYNEQFF. DNA for the CDR3: TGTGCCAGCAGCCCGACAGGGAGCTCCTACAATGAGCAGTTCTTC.

This clone has a handful of counts. This chain joins TRBV9 and TRBJ1-1; perhaps TRBD1 as D (5 bases). The germline V and J ends were trimmed by 1 base and 1 base, with 11 bases remaining between them. CDR1 is SGDLS and CDR2 is YYNGEE in the germline V gene. CDR3 length: 15 amino acids. CDR3 protein: CASSVYPGGNTEAFF. In nucleotides, the CDR3 is TGTGCCAGCAGCGTATACCCCGGGGGGAACACTGAAGCTTTCTTT.

V gene TRBV5-1 combines with J gene TRBJ2-1, with 7 bases aligning to TRBD2. The CDR3 runs to 16 residues. Germline values: CDR1 SGHRS, CDR2 YFSETQ. Losses at the gene ends were 3 bases for V and 4 bases for J; bases not matched to a gene: 10. CDR3 DNA: TGCGCCAGCAGCTACAGTTTGGGGGGGGGTTACAATGAGCAGTTCTTC. Amino acids: CASSYSLGGGYNEQFF.

In the case of this clone: At one end, the junction sequence differs from germline, possibly due to a read error. V usage is TRBV5-1 and J usage is TRBJ2-6; a weak D match, TRBD1 (5 bases). CDR1 is SGHRS and CDR2 is YFSETQ in the germline V gene. This CDR3 comprises 15 residues. DNA for the CDR3: TGCGCCAGCAGCTTGGCACTCTCTGGGGCCAACGGCCTGACTTTC. It codes for CASSLALSGANGLTF.

The CDR3 reads CASSQREGGLGTEAFF. DNA for the CDR3: TGTGCCAGTAGTCAAAGGGAAGGGGGCCTAGGGACTGAAGCTTTCTTT. The chain is built from TRBV19 and TRBJ1-1; 7 positions agree with TRBD1. The CDR3 extends over 16 amino acids. V shed 5 bases and J 5 bases; nucleotides not matched to a gene: 14. Germline CDR1 LNHDA, CDR2 SQIVND (reference sequence).

The genes are TRBV6-5 and TRBJ2-7, with a possible D match to TRBD2 (5 bases). The germline CDR1 and CDR2 sequences are MNHEY and SVGAGI. This CDR3 has 11 residues. The V gene lost 7 bases and the J gene lost 7 bases, with 11 bases spanning the gap. The CDR3 here is CASTNSGEQYF. The CDR3 coding sequence is TGTGCCAGCACAAACTCGGGGGAGCAGTACTTC.

CDR3 amino acids: CASSPGQGNYGYTF. The CDR3 nucleotides read TGTGCCAGCAGCCCGGGACAGGGAAACTATGGCTACACCTTC. V gene TRBV7-6 combines with J gene TRBJ1-2; 9 bases map to TRBD1. With V trimmed by 5 bases and J by 2 bases, 3 bases remained unmatched. The CDR3 runs 14 residues. Germline V gene sequence: CDR1 SGHVS, CDR2 FNYEAQ.

The rearrangement links TRBV5-1 to TRBJ2-1; 15 nucleotides align to TRBD2. V shed 3 bases, J shed 8 bases, and the junction held 6 bases outside the gene matches. Germline assignment: CDR1 SGHRS and CDR2 YFSETQ. The CDR3 totals 16 residues. The CDR3 nucleotides read TGCGCCAGCAGCTGGACTAGCGGGGGGGCCCTAGATGAGCAGTTCTTC. Residues: CASSWTSGGALDEQFF.

The V gene is TRBV5-1, the J gene TRBJ2-1; 8 bases agree with TRBD2. Germline V gene lookup returns CDR1 SGHRS and CDR2 YFSETQ. V was pared by 1 base and J by 5 bases, with 5 bases of the junction left unmatched. The CDR3 consists of 15 residues. The CDR3 sequence: CASSLSGLGNNEQFF. The CDR3 bases are TGCGCCAGCAGCTTGTCGGGACTAGGTAACAATGAGCAGTTCTTC.

This rearrangement joins TRBV30 to TRBJ2-3, with 8 nucleotides matching TRBD2. The CDR3 has 15 residues. CDR1 and CDR2 (germline): GTSNPN, SVGIG (reference sequence). The trim removed 3 bases at V and 2 bases at J, leaving 7 bases unmatched. CDR3 sequence (DNA): TGTGCCTGGAGGCGGACTAGCAGTAACACAGATACGCAGTATTTT. Protein sequence: CAWRRTSSNTDTQYF.

The gene calls are TRBV5-1 and TRBJ2-5; 9 positions agree with TRBD2. The J call may not be correct, given that the DNA end is closer to TRBJ2-7. The length of the CDR3 is 16 residues. Germline V lookup: CDR1 SGHRS, CDR2 YFSETQ. CDR3 amino acids: CASSPGLATSVYEQYF. The CDR3 nucleotides are TGCGCCAGCAGCCCGGGACTAGCCACAAGTGTATACGAGCAGTACTTC.

This sequence joins TRBV6-1 and TRBJ2-7, with D possibly being TRBD1 (6 bases). Trimming shortened V by 5 bases and J by 4 bases, and 15 bases separated the two germline ends. CDR1 MNHNS and CDR2 SASEGT come from the germline V gene. There are 14 residues in the CDR3. The DNA of the CDR3 is TGTGCCAGCAGTACCCAGGGGAGAAAGTACGAGCAGTACTTC. This codes for CASSTQGRKYEQYF.

The chain carries TRBV27 and TRBJ1-2; possibly TRBD1 for D (5 bases). Germline CDR1 reads MNHEY; CDR2 reads SMNVEV (reference sequence). Trimming took 5 bases from V and 2 from J, leaving 12 bases between them. The CDR3 is 14 residues long. DNA of the CDR3: TGTGCCAGCAGTCCCCACACAGGAAACTATGGCTACACCTTC. This translates into CASSPHTGNYGYTF.

This clone occurred once. The chain has TRBV30 and TRBJ2-1, with 13 bases identical to TRBD2. The CDR3 has 16 amino acids. V shed 1 base and J 7 bases; nucleotides not matched to a gene: 7. The germline gives CDR1 GTSNPN, CDR2 SVGIG (reference sequence). The CDR3 bases are TGTGCCTGGAGTGACCGACTAGCGGGGGGTGGAAATGAGCAGTTCTTC. It translates to CAWSDRLAGGGNEQFF. Combining the CDR3 with reference TRBV30 and TRBJ2-1 gives the whole variable domain SQTIHQWPATLVQPVGSPLSLECTVEGTSNPNLYWYRQAAGRGLQLLFYSVGIGQISSEVPQNLSASRPQDRQFILSSKKLLLSDSGFYLCAWSDRLAGGGNEQFFGPGTRLTVL.

The chain couples TRBV15 to TRBJ2-1, with D maybe TRBD1 (6 bases). CDR3 size: 13 residues. V was trimmed by 0 bases and J by 16 bases, leaving 16 bases between them. The germline V gene has CDR1 LNHNV and CDR2 YYDKDF (reference sequence). Written as DNA, the CDR3 is TGTGCCACCAGCAGAGATCGTCAGGGGTTTAGATTCTTC. It yields the protein CATSRDRQGFRFF.

This chain joins TRBV6-1 and TRBJ2-5; tentatively, D is TRBD1 (5 bases). The V and J ends lost 5 bases and 5 bases respectively, with 18 bases between them. In germline, CDR1 is MNHNS, CDR2 SASEGT. The CDR3 spans 15 residues. CDR3 DNA: TGTGCCAGCAGTCCCCAAGTAAAGTCAGGGGAGACCCAGTACTTC. This encodes CASSPQVKSGETQYF.

The gene calls are TRBV27 and TRBJ1-2; 8 bases are shared with TRBD1. The CDR3 spans 15 residues. Trimming took 0 bases from V and 3 from J; bases not matched to a gene: 3. Germline CDR1 and CDR2: MNHEY and SMNVEV (reference sequence). The CDR3 loop is CASSLSAGGDYGYTF. CDR3 DNA sequence: TGTGCCAGCAGTTTATCGGCAGGGGGCGACTATGGCTACACCTTC.